A selection of T cell receptor beta chains follows, all from one sample in a study of T cell repertoires in cytomegalovirus infection. From the reads, TCRdb called clonotypes with MiXCR, one entry per CDR3 protein. The sample shows 650,000 to 900,000 distinct CDR3 sequences, approximately 30% of them seen only once. No antigen has been identified for these receptors. The sample in question was cultured CD8+ T cells from PBMCs, obtained from culture after CMV antigen stimulation. These receptors were taken from a human donor in good health (CMV status not recorded). Some clones in this sample may be carry-over from other donors' samples. The CDR3 runs from the conserved cysteine through the conserved F or W. The D gene is left open where the match is weak. Size is omitted from some rows. Given values are once, few, many or a class for expanded clones.

14	TRBV5-4	TRBJ2-7	few	TRBD1	TGTGCCAGCAGCTGGGGGACAGGGGGCCACGAGCAGTACTTC	CASSWGTGGHEQYF
15	TRBV11-3	TRBJ1-4	once	TRBD1	TGTGCCAGCAGCCACGGACAGGGGAAACCTGAAAAACTGTTTTTT	CASSHGQGKPEKLFF
16	TRBV20-1	TRBJ1-1	once	TRBD1	TGCAGTGCTGGTCCGGGACAGGGCCTTCTGAACACTGAAGCTTTCTTT	CSAGPGQGLLNTEAFF
17	TRBV11-2	TRBJ2-3	once	TRBD2	TGTGCCAGCAGCTTAAATTGGATAGCGGGGACCACAGATACGCAGTATTTT	CASSLNWIAGTTDTQYF
13	TRBV2	TRBJ2-7	NA	NA	TGTGCCAGCAGGGGGTACAGTTCCTACGAGCAGTACTTC	CASRGYSSYEQYF
14	TRBV6-1	TRBJ2-3	NA	NA	TGTGCCAGCAGGGGACCATCCGGCACAGATACGCAGTATTTT	CASRGPSGTDTQYF
15	TRBV27	TRBJ1-2	NA	NA	TGTGCCAGCAGTTTACTCGCCGGTAGTGTCTATGGCTACACCTTC	CASSLLAGSVYGYTF
17	TRBV28	TRBJ2-5	NA	TRBD1	TGTGCCAGCAGTTGGGGTGGGACAGGGACCTTCCAAGAGACCCAGTACTTC	CASSWGGTGTFQETQYF
15	TRBV6-5	TRBJ2-1	few	TRBD2	TGTGCCAGCAGTGTTCTAGCGGCCTCCTACAATGAGCAGTTCTTC	CASSVLAASYNEQFF
15	TRBV12-3/TRBV12-4	TRBJ1-5	few	NA	TGTGCCAGCAGTTTGGACTCAGCTTCCAATCAGCCCCAGCATTTT	CASSLDSASNQPQHF
12	TRBV29-1	TRBJ1-1	NA	NA	TGCAGCGCCGAGGTGGCTTACACTGAAGCTTTCTTT	CSAEVAYTEAFF
16	TRBV19	TRBJ1-5	few	NA	TGTGCCAGTAGTTCCCGACAGAACTGGAGGGATCAGCCCCAGCATTTT	CASSSRQNWRDQPQHF
13	TRBV7-4	TRBJ1-2	many	NA	TGTGCCAGCAGCGACGGACGGAACTATGGCTACACCTTC	CASSDGRNYGYTF
14	TRBV7-2	TRBJ2-7	many	NA	TGTGCCAGCAGCTTAGCGGGGGGGCTCTACGAGCAGTACTTC	CASSLAGGLYEQYF
14	TRBV4-1	TRBJ2-7	NA	NA	TGCGCCAGCAGCATAGACAGGCTCTCCTACGAGCAGTACTTC	CASSIDRLSYEQYF
13	TRBV10-3	TRBJ1-5	few	TRBD1	TGTGCCATCAGTCCAGGGGGCCGACAGCCCCAGCATTTT	CAISPGGRQPQHF
12	TRBV27	TRBJ2-1	many	NA	TGTGCCAGCAGTCCCACCCGCAATGAGCAGTTCTTC	CASSPTRNEQFF
14	TRBV5-6	TRBJ2-1	NA	NA	TGTGCCAGCAGCGTCTTACCGGGAGCCGGTGAGCAGTTCTTC	CASSVLPGAGEQFF
15	TRBV20-1	TRBJ2-7	NA	TRBD1	TGCAGTGCCCCAAGACCGGGACAGGAGGGGGACGAGCAGTACTTC	CSAPRPGQEGDEQYF
14	TRBV19	TRBJ2-1	NA	NA	TGTGCCACCAGAGTACAGGACCCCTACAATGAGCAGTTCTTC	CATRVQDPYNEQFF
16	TRBV6-5	TRBJ2-2	NA	TRBD2	TGTGCCACCCGGGGAAGCGGGGGGGCCAACACCGGGGAGCTGTTTTTT	CATRGSGGANTGELFF
16	TRBV27	TRBJ2-5	few	NA	TGTGCCAGCAGCCATTTGGGGGCCGCGGGGGAAGAGACCCAGTACTTC	CASSHLGAAGEETQYF
17	TRBV27	TRBJ2-5	few	TRBD1	TGTGCCAGCAGCCTGACAGGGGGGCCCTACTACCAAGAGACCCAGTACTTC	CASSLTGGPYYQETQYF
13	TRBV7-9	TRBJ2-1	NA	TRBD2	TGTGCCAGCAGCTCAGCGGGGGACAATGAGCAGTTCTTC	CASSSAGDNEQFF
14	TRBV10-3	TRBJ1-1	NA	NA	TGTGCCATCAGTGAACCCGGGGATTACACTGAAGCTTTCTTT	CAISEPGDYTEAFF
19	TRBV7-8	TRBJ1-4	many	TRBD1	TGTGCCAGCAGCTCTTTGTCCGGGACAGGGCTTGCAACTAATGAAAAACTGTTTTTT	CASSSLSGTGLATNEKLFF
17	TRBV4-1	TRBJ1-2	NA	NA	TGCGCCAGCAGCCGGAAAGAGGGGCAGAGTTATAACTATGGCTACACCTTC	CASSRKEGQSYNYGYTF
18	TRBV6-1	TRBJ2-6	NA	NA	TGTGCCAGCAGGGTACCTCCCGACGATAGCTCTGGGGCCAACGTCCTGACTTTC	CASRVPPDDSSGANVLTF
15	TRBV11-2	TRBJ2-1	few	NA	TGTGCCAGCAGCCTTGGGGGGGCGCGGTACAATGAGCAGTTCTTC	CASSLGGARYNEQFF
17	TRBV9	TRBJ2-1	few	NA	TGTGCCAGCAGCGTAGGAGGCGCTTCCAGCTCCTACAATGAGCAGTTCTTC	CASSVGGASSSYNEQFF
15	TRBV10-3	TRBJ2-4	few	NA	TGTGCCATCAGTGAGGGGCGAGAAGTCAAAAACATTCAGTACTTC	CAISEGREVKNIQYF
12	TRBV6-2/TRBV6-3	TRBJ2-5	few	NA	TGTGCCAGCAGTTATTTCGGAGAGACCCAGTACTTC	CASSYFGETQYF
13	TRBV24-1	TRBJ2-5	NA	TRBD2	TGTGCCACCAGCCGGGACTATAAAGAGACCCAGTACTTC	CATSRDYKETQYF
17	TRBV4-1	TRBJ2-1	NA	TRBD2	TGCGCCAGCAGCCCCCTCGGTCGGACTAGCGGTTACAATGAGCAGTTCTTC	CASSPLGRTSGYNEQFF
14	TRBV20-1	TRBJ1-2	NA	TRBD1	TGCAGTGCTAGAGCCCGGGACAGTAACTATGGCTACACCTTC	CSARARDSNYGYTF
17	TRBV4-3	TRBJ2-4	NA	NA	TGCGCCAGCAGCCAAGATGAGGAGGGAGCGGCCAAAAACATTCAGTACTTC	CASSQDEEGAAKNIQYF
18	TRBV14	TRBJ2-6	NA	NA	TGTGCCAGCAGCCCAAGACAGAACCTCTACTCTGGGGCCAACGTCCTGACTTTC	CASSPRQNLYSGANVLTF
14	TRBV7-9	TRBJ1-6	many	NA	TGTGCCAGCAGATTGCAACCGGGGGACGCACCCCTCCACTTT	CASRLQPGDAPLHF
16	TRBV7-6	TRBJ2-5	NA	TRBD1	TGTGCCAGCAGCTTAAGGACAGGCTCAGGCGAAGAGACCCAGTACTTC	CASSLRTGSGEETQYF
14	TRBV19	TRBJ2-1	NA	NA	TGTGCCAGTATTGGTCATAGTGGCTACAATGAGCAGTTCTTC	CASIGHSGYNEQFF
14	TRBV5-6	TRBJ2-1	many	NA	TGTGCCAGCAGCTTGGGGAGGCCCTACAATGAGCAGTTCTTC	CASSLGRPYNEQFF
17	TRBV5-1	TRBJ2-3	NA	TRBD2	TGCGCCAGCAGCTCCTCGAAGGTAGCGGGGGGATATTCTACGCAGTATTTT	CASSSSKVAGGYSTQYF
16	TRBV6-5	TRBJ2-2	NA	NA	TGTGCCAGCAGTTACTCGATCCAGGGTAGTAACGGGGAGCTGTTTTTT	CASSYSIQGSNGELFF
17	TRBV27	TRBJ2-1	few	TRBD1	TGTGCCAGCAGTTTATACTTTGGGGACAGGGTGTACAATGAGCAGTTCTTC	CASSLYFGDRVYNEQFF
15	TRBV27	TRBJ2-1	once	TRBD1	TGTGCCAGCAGTTTAACGGGACAGGGCCACAATGAGCAGTTCTTC	CASSLTGQGHNEQFF
18	TRBV20-1	TRBJ2-3	NA	TRBD2	TGCAGTGCAGGGGGGACTAGCGGACGACTTTCCTCCACAGATACGCAGTATTTT	CSAGGTSGRLSSTDTQYF
13	TRBV11-1	TRBJ1-1	many	NA	TGTGCCAGCAGCACGATGACGAACACTGAAGCTTTCTTT	CASSTMTNTEAFF
16	TRBV5-1	TRBJ1-2	NA	TRBD1	TGCGCCAGCAGCTTGGGGGGGACAGGACCTAACTATGGCTACACCTTC	CASSLGGTGPNYGYTF
14	TRBV7-2	TRBJ1-2	many	NA	TGTGCCAGCAGCTGGGGGGGGACACCTTATGGCTACACCTTC	CASSWGGTPYGYTF
15	TRBV6-1	TRBJ2-3	NA	NA	TGTGCCAGCAGTGAATCAACCACACGGACAGATACGCAGTATTTT	CASSESTTRTDTQYF